The entry below describes one T cell receptor (beta chain). An end of the junction does not agree with germline; a read error may underlie this. The sample belongs to a study of glioma-infiltrating T cells. CDR3 length equals 15 residues. Germline lookup yields CDR1 MNHEY and CDR2 SVGEGT. Using RNA template, CDR3s of TCR alpha and beta were amplified with iRepertoire arm-PCR. TCRdb reprocessed the multiplex PCR reads via MiXCR and lists one record per CDR3 protein. Of some 93,000 distinct CDR3 sequences listed, about 40% are singletons. The sample was glioma tissue, nonneoplastic brain tissue, or PBMCs (not recorded which). This TCR derives from a human donor with low-grade glioma or glioblastoma, undergoing nonglioma brain surgery, or in good health (not recorded which). The chain joins TRBV6-2 or TRBV6-3 to TRBJ2-3, with unresolved D. CDR3 in DNA: TGTGCCAGCAGAGGCGGAACTCAAGCCCCAGACACGCAGTATTTT. This gives the protein CASRGGTQAPDTQYF.